One T cell receptor (beta chain) is described in this entry. The data stem from a study of T cell responses to AZD1222 COVID-19 vaccine. Assay used: immunoSEQ multiplex PCR; TCRdb lists only in-frame clones, some missing. The sample includes 140,000 to 150,000 clones, approximately 89% of them seen just once. The sequence was obtained from an adult in good health. The starting material was peripheral blood, obtained on day 0 of AZD1222 vaccination.

This CDR3 is CASSSSGKDSEKLFF. Here the CDR3 DNA reads TGTGCCAGCAGCTCCTCCGGGAAGGATAGTGAAAAACTGTTTTTT. The V and J genes are TRBV7-6 and TRBJ1-4; D uncertain. The germline V and J ends were trimmed by 4 bases and 7 bases, with 16 bases remaining between them. The CDR3 sequence is 15 residues long. Germline V CDR1 and CDR2: SGHVS, FNYEAQ. The full variable domain, rest sourced from reference TRBV7-6 and TRBJ1-4, is GAGVSQSPRYKVTKRGQDVALRCDPISGHVSLYWYRQALGQGPEFLTYFNYEAQQDKSGLPNDRFSAERPEGSISTLTIQRTEQRDSAMYRCASSSSGKDSEKLFFGSGTQLSVL.